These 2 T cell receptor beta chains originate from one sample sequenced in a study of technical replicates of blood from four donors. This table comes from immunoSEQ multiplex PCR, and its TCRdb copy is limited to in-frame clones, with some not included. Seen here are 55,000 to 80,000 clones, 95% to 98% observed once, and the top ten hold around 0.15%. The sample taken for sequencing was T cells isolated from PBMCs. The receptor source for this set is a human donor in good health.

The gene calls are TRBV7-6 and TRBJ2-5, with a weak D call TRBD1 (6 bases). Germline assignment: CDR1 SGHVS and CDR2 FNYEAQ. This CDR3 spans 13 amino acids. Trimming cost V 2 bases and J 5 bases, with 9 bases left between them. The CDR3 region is CASSLPGAETQYF. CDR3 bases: TGTGCCAGCAGCTTACCAGGGGCGGAGACCCAGTACTTC. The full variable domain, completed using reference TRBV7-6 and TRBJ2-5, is GAGVSQSPRYKVTKRGQDVALRCDPISGHVSLYWYRQALGQGPEFLTYFNYEAQQDKSGLPNDRFSAERPEGSISTLTIQRTEQRDSAMYRCASSLPGAETQYFGPGTRLLVL.

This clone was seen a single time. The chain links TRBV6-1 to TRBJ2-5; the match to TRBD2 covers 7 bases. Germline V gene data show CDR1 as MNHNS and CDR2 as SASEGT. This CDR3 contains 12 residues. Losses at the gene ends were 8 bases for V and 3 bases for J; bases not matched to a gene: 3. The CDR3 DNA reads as TGTGCCAGCGGCGGGGGAGAAGAGACCCAGTACTTC. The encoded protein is CASGGGEETQYF.